This T cell receptor (beta chain) was sequenced during a study of cytomegalovirus exposure and HLA in healthy donors. In the PCR, 60 Vbeta and 13 Jbeta primers were used. Profiled with immunoSEQ multiplex PCR; TCRdb holds only in-frame clones, not every one. The sample lists 200,000 or so clones, around 83% occurring once. Findings of the study overall: Several of the most significant clusters appeared, in a later analysis, to be linked to common viral pathogens.

This CDR3 has 15 amino acids. The V gene's germline CDR1 is SGHNT and CDR2 YYREEE (reference sequence). Trimming cost V 1 base and J 4 bases, with 12 bases left between them. Worth noting for this clone: Its antigen remains unidentified.

The sample consisted of PBMCs. The rearrangement links TRBV5-4 to TRBJ2-1; D is possibly TRBD2 (6 bases). The receptor was isolated from a woman between 50 and 59 years old in good health and CMV-seropositive. CDR3: CASSLMFSGYNEQFF. In DNA form, the CDR3 reads TGTGCCAGCAGCTTGATGTTTAGCGGTTACAATGAGCAGTTCTTC.